This T cell receptor (beta chain) is drawn from a study of T-cell reconstitution after alpha-beta-depleted transplantation in children. Whole-study results and caveats: The study reportedly traced alpha-beta T cells about two months after transplant to several hundred expanded graft clones.

Trimming shortened V by 2 bases and J by 10 bases, and 16 bases separated the two germline ends. The CDR3 is made up of 14 amino acids. As to this clonotype: Its specificity is not known.

Unique molecular identifiers were incorporated when the TCRbeta library was constructed. Each CDR3 protein is one row after TCRdb ran MiXCR on the PCR reads. The repertoire holds about 980,000 distinct CDR3 sequences, 25% to 30% seen once, with around 30% in the top ten. This TCR derives from a boy in the first two years of life who had a stem cell transplant for SCID, so the T cells may come from the graft donor. The sample was PBMCs, mostly from graft donor cells, taken 360 days after TCRalphabeta/CD19-depleted stem cell transplant. The chain couples TRBV12-3 or TRBV12-4 to TRBJ2-3; D may be TRBD2 (5 bases). The CDR3 DNA reads TGTGCCAGCAGTTTAAAATCCACCACGGGGTCGCAGTATTTT. Protein: CASSLKSTTGSQYF.